This T cell receptor beta chain was sequenced for a study of Graves' ophthalmopathy and Graves' hyperthyroidism. Study at large: Hyperthyroidism was considered stable when no ophthalmopathy appeared within 18 months of follow-up.

The authors diagnosed from clinical symptoms, serum thyroxine, TRAb, thyroid ultrasound and orbital computed tomography. The CDR3 is 16 amino acids. CDR1 and CDR2 from the germline V gene are MNHNY and SVGAGI (reference sequence). V lost 2 bases and J lost 5; bases outside the gene matches: 8. Transcripts of RNA were the source for amplifying TCR beta CDR3 regions. Second-round multiplex PCR came after a first-round RT-PCR that employed HTBI primers. From the multiplex PCR reads, TCRdb called clonotypes with MiXCR, one entry per CDR3 protein. This repertoire shows around 1.1 million distinct CDR3 sequences, 35% to 45% found once; its top ten account for 8.5% to 14%.

The clonotype comes from an adult man with Graves' hyperthyroidism. Sample: peripheral blood or thyroid tissue (not recorded which). The chain combines TRBV6-6 with TRBJ1-4, with TRBD1 identical over 7 bases. Here the CDR3 DNA reads TGTGCCAGCAGTTACCTTCGGGACAGCTACAATGAAAAACTGTTTTTT. Translating it yields CASSYLRDSYNEKLFF.